This T cell receptor (beta chain) derives from a study of CD8+ T cells in alopecia areata. Looking at the study overall: Patients remained on tofacitinib for 6 to 18 months and then went 6 months without it.

The authors extracted RNA and reverse transcribed it into cDNA as the sequencing template. TCRdb's copy holds only in-frame clones and misses some; the assay was immunoSEQ multiplex PCR. The table includes about 200,000 clones, 55% to 70% detected once. Treatment of the sample: oral pan-JAK inhibitor, 5-10 mg twice daily. The TCR originated in a human donor with alopecia areata. This material consisted of CD4+ T cells sorted from blood, taken at week 24, from a patient treated with tofacitinib.

CDR3: CASSRDRDYGYTF. The CDR3, as DNA: TGTGCCAGCTCCAGGGACAGGGACTATGGCTACACCTTC. This chain connects TRBV18 to TRBJ1-2; 9 bases agree with TRBD1. The germline gives CDR1 KGHSH, CDR2 LQKENI. CDR3 size: 13 residues. J lost 3 bases, V lost 6 bases, and 2 bases had no gene match.